This TCR beta chain was obtained from a study of T and B cells in COVID-19 patients. This clonotype appeared a single time. This sequence may be a read error, since a much larger clone differs from it by one base. Multiplex PCR with BIOMED2 TRB-A/B primer pools amplified TRB rearrangements. TCRdb analysed the multiplex PCR reads with MiXCR anew, one entry per CDR3 protein. The sample has 20,000 to 30,000 distinct CDR3 sequences, over 25% seen once; the top ten hold around 1.8%. Blood genomic DNA input for TRB amplification was 250-500 ng. The sequenced sample was blood. This receptor was taken from a human donor who had recovered from COVID-19.

The CDR3 loop is CSSSDGGTYEQYF. For the CDR3, the DNA is TGTTCCAGCAGTGATGGGGGAACCTACGAGCAGTACTTC. V gene TRBV6-1 combines with J gene TRBJ2-7; D is tentatively TRBD1 or TRBD2 (5 bases each). CDR1 is MNHNS, CDR2 SASEGT, per germline. The CDR3 spans 13 residues.